This TCR beta chain comes out of a study of technical replicates of blood from several donors. Germline loops: CDR1 LGHNA, CDR2 YNFKEQ. The CDR3 totals 14 residues. V was pared by 5 bases and J by 5 bases, with 13 bases between. The table came from immunoSEQ multiplex PCR; TCRdb's copy has only in-frame clones and leaves some out. The sample yields tens of thousands of clones, around 94% seen once. The material sequenced was T cells isolated from PBMCs. This chain connects TRBV4-2 to TRBJ1-3, with D uncertain. This receptor was identified in a human donor in good health. CDR3 bases: TGTGCCAGCAGCGACGGGAGATTGAGAAACACCATATATTTT. Translation: CASSDGRLRNTIYF.